Below, 21 T cell receptor beta chains from the same sample are listed, as sequenced in a study of T cells in Graves' hyperthyroidism and ophthalmopathy. TCR beta CDR3 sequences were amplified from RNA transcripts. The HTBI primer set served for first-round RT-PCR of the TCR CDR3. MiXCR was run by TCRdb on the multiplex PCR reads, yielding one entry per CDR3 protein. Here the sample spans some 460,000 distinct CDR3 sequences, 15% to 18% being singletons. The specimen sequenced was blood. The receptors were gathered from a woman between 18 and 29 years old with Graves' hyperthyroidism.

The chain recombines TRBV27 with TRBJ1-2; the match to TRBD1 covers 7 bases. The ends lost 5 bases at V and 6 bases at J; junction bases unmatched: 15. Per the germline V gene, CDR1 is MNHEY and CDR2 is SMNVEV (reference sequence). The CDR3 sequence is 16 residues long. Here the CDR3 reads CASSPALGQVWDGYTF. CDR3 sequence (DNA): TGTGCCAGCAGTCCCGCCCTTGGACAGGTTTGGGATGGCTACACCTTC.

The table lists this clonotype with many counts. The chain links TRBV28 to TRBJ2-7; 7 positions match TRBD1. This CDR3 is built from 14 residues. V gave up 3 bases and J gave up 3 bases; unmatched junction bases: 5. CDR1 is MDHEN, CDR2 SYDVKM, per germline. The CDR3 reads CASSFSGTVYEQYF. CDR3 nucleotides: TGTGCCAGCAGTTTCTCCGGGACAGTCTACGAGCAGTACTTC.

At least ten counts were recorded for this clonotype. This sequence joins TRBV3-1 and TRBJ2-3; D call uncertain. The CDR3 totals 12 residues. V lost 3 bases to trimming and J lost 5 bases, with 6 bases between them. Germline values: CDR1 LGHDT, CDR2 YNNKEL (reference sequence). The CDR3 sequence: CASSHHRDTQYF. The CDR3 DNA reads TGTGCCAGCAGCCATCACCGAGATACGCAGTATTTT.

With regard to this clonotype: The junction and the germline gene differ at one end; a read error may be behind it. This rearrangement joins TRBV11-2 to TRBJ2-1, with 8 bases that match TRBD2. The length of the CDR3 is 15 residues. Germline V CDR1 and CDR2: SGHAT, FQNNGV. The CDR3 spells CASSLVSPGGGEKFF. In DNA, the CDR3 is TGTGCCAGCAGCTTAGTTTCCCCGGGAGGGGGTGAGAAGTTCTTC. The complete variable domain, with remaining parts taken from reference TRBV11-2 and TRBJ2-1, reads EAGVAQSPRYKIIEKRQSVAFWCNPISGHATLYWYQQILGQGPKLLIQFQNNGVVDDSQLPKDRFSAERLKGVDSTLKIQPAKLEDSAVYLCASSLVSPGGGEKFFGPGTRLTVL.

This clonotype occurred many times. This chain joins TRBV6-5 and TRBJ2-7; TRBD1 is a possible D gene (5 bases). This CDR3 comprises 15 residues. Germline CDR1 is MNHEY and CDR2 is SVGAGI. The V gene lost 0 bases and the J gene lost 6 bases, with 15 bases spanning the gap. CDR3 sequence reads: CASSYSTKNRGEQYF. CDR3 nucleotides: TGTGCCAGCAGTTACTCGACCAAAAATAGGGGCGAGCAGTACTTC.

This clonotype was seen repeatedly, ten times or more. The chain links TRBV7-2 to TRBJ1-1; no reliable D call. CDR1 and CDR2 from the germline V gene are SGHTA and FQGNSA. Trimming pared 3 bases from V and 7 bases from J, leaving 9 bases between. The CDR3 runs 12 residues. The CDR3 reads CASSFPGVEAFF. The CDR3 DNA reads as TGTGCCAGCAGCTTCCCAGGAGTTGAAGCTTTCTTT.

This clonotype was counted ten times or more. CDR3 loop: CASSTDRGANYGYTF. The CDR3, as DNA: TGTGCCAGCAGTACGGACAGGGGAGCCAACTATGGCTACACCTTC. The chain joins TRBV2 to TRBJ1-2; 9 nucleotides agree with TRBD1. The trim removed 5 bases at V and 2 bases at J, leaving 6 bases unmatched. This CDR3 contains 15 residues. From germline, CDR1 is SNHLY and CDR2 FYNNEI.

This clonotype appeared a few times. The rearrangement links TRBV6-2 or TRBV6-3 to TRBJ2-1; a weak D match, TRBD1 (5 bases). Germline V gives CDR1 MNHEY, CDR2 SVGEGT. V was trimmed by 0 bases and J by 5 bases, leaving 23 bases between them. The CDR3 covers 19 residues. This chain's CDR3 is CASSYSGAKSEKINNEQFF. The CDR3 DNA follows: TGTGCCAGCAGTTACTCTGGGGCTAAAAGCGAGAAGATCAACAATGAGCAGTTCTTC.

A note on this clonotype: With a much larger clone just one base away, this may be a read error. The rearrangement links TRBV5-1 to TRBJ2-2; TRBD2 is a possible D gene (5 bases). The V gene lost 2 bases and the J gene lost 8 bases, with 10 bases spanning the gap. Per germline, CDR1 SGHRS and CDR2 YFSETQ. The CDR3 is made up of 13 amino acids. CDR3 region: CASSFLPGGELFF. The CDR3 DNA reads TGCGCCAGCAGCTTCCTCCCGGGGGGGGAGCTGTTTTTT.

This clonotype was seen repeatedly, ten times or more. The chain recombines TRBV18 with TRBJ2-1; D perhaps matches TRBD1 (6 bases). The length of the CDR3 is 17 residues. Between the trimmed V and J ends, which lost 3 bases and 0 bases, there was a span of 15 bases. Germline-derived CDR1 and CDR2 are KGHSH and LQKENI. DNA of the CDR3: TGTGCCAGCTCACCCGGACAGACTCTTAGCTCCTACAATGAGCAGTTCTTC. Its protein product is CASSPGQTLSSYNEQFF.

In this sample, this clonotype turned up a few times. The J gene is TRBJ1-2, the V gene TRBV24-1; 8 bases agree with TRBD1. Germline loops: CDR1 KGHDR, CDR2 SFDVKD. This CDR3 is built from 13 residues. V trimming: 7 bases; J trimming: 4 bases; junction bases outside the gene matches: 4. The CDR3 sequence is CATRGQGAYGYTF. CDR3 nucleotides: TGTGCCACCAGAGGACAGGGCGCCTATGGCTACACCTTC.

CDR3 loop: CASSPQTSNTEAFF. The CDR3, as DNA: TGTGCCAGCTCACCACAAACCTCGAACACTGAAGCTTTCTTT. The gene calls are TRBV18 and TRBJ1-1; D remains unclear. The germline CDR1 and CDR2 sequences are KGHSH and LQKENI. The CDR3 sequence is 14 residues long. V was pared by 1 base and J by 1 base, with 7 bases between.

This clonotype was picked up many times. The genes are TRBV7-2 and TRBJ2-3, with 9 bases matching TRBD2. The CDR3 spans 16 residues. V was clipped by 5 bases and J by 5 bases; unmatched bases: 11. The V gene's germline CDR1 is SGHTA and CDR2 FQGNSA. DNA of the CDR3: TGTGCCAGCAGCGACGTGGCTAGCGGGATTGGAGATACGCAGTATTTT. Its translation is CASSDVASGIGDTQYF.

This chain joins TRBV10-3 and TRBJ1-3; D is uncertain. The CDR3 has 14 residues. Germline loops: CDR1 ENHRY, CDR2 SYGVKD. V dropped 0 bases and J dropped 2 bases, with 5 bases sitting between them. CDR3 bases: TGTGCCATCAGTGAGTCCACAGCTGGAAACACCATATATTTT. Translation gives CAISESTAGNTIYF.

The rearrangement joins TRBV20-1 to TRBJ2-1, with 8 bases aligning to TRBD2. CDR1 DFQATT and CDR2 SNEGSKA come from the germline V gene (reference sequence). With 3 bases clipped from V and 5 bases from J, the junction kept 9 bases outside the gene matches. The CDR3 consists of 15 residues. The CDR3 here is CSASGAGAQNNEQFF. The CDR3 DNA reads TGCAGTGCTAGTGGAGCGGGAGCGCAAAACAATGAGCAGTTCTTC.

V usage is TRBV19 and J usage is TRBJ1-1, with D unclear. With 6 bases removed from V and 1 base from J, the gap between germline ends came to 9 bases. Germline V CDR1 and CDR2: LNHDA, SQIVND (reference sequence). The CDR3 covers 13 residues. This chain's CDR3 is CASSPTSNTEAFF. The CDR3 coding sequence is TGTGCCAGTAGCCCCACATCGAACACTGAAGCTTTCTTT.

This chain uses TRBV10-3 with TRBJ1-2, with D unresolved. CDR3 length equals 14 residues. The V end was cut by 4 bases, the J end by 4 bases, with 13 bases between. CDR1 is ENHRY, CDR2 SYGVKD, per germline. CDR3 protein: CAISGGTTIYGYTF. In DNA form, the CDR3 reads TGTGCCATCAGTGGGGGAACAACCATCTATGGCTACACCTTC.

As DNA, the CDR3 is TGTGCCAGCAGCGCCGGGACTAGCGGTTCACTAGCCAAAAACATTCAGTACTTC. This sequence encodes CASSAGTSGSLAKNIQYF. The chain carries TRBV6-1 and TRBJ2-4; 11 nucleotides line up with TRBD2. V was clipped by 6 bases and J by 0 bases; unmatched bases: 10. This CDR3 has 18 residues. The germline V gene has CDR1 MNHNS and CDR2 SASEGT.

V and J are TRBV2 and TRBJ2-1; possibly TRBD2 for D (6 bases). CDR3 size: 18 residues. Per the germline V gene, CDR1 is SNHLY and CDR2 is FYNNEI. Deletions cut 8 bases from V and 4 bases from J, with 27 bases between. The CDR3 protein is CASRLTTVRAGRYNEQFF. In DNA, the CDR3 is TGTGCCAGCCGCTTGACCACAGTGCGGGCAGGGAGGTACAATGAGCAGTTCTTC.

This clonotype was seen many times. The chain uses TRBV28 and TRBJ2-1, with 8 bases matching TRBD1. V trimming: 5 bases; J trimming: 2 bases; junction bases outside the gene matches: 8. In germline, CDR1 is MDHEN, CDR2 SYDVKM. The CDR3 is made up of 16 amino acids. The CDR3 region has the DNA TGTGCCAGCAGTCCCCGGACAGGGATACCCTACAATGAGCAGTTCTTC. As protein: CASSPRTGIPYNEQFF. Full variable domain (rest looked up from reference TRBV28 and TRBJ2-1): DVKVTQSSRYLVKRTGEKVFLECVQDMDHENMFWYRQDPGLGLRLIYFSYDVKMKEKGDIPEGYSVSREKKERFSLILESASTNQTSMYLCASSPRTGIPYNEQFFGPGTRLTVL.

This clonotype showed up just a few times. The gene calls are TRBV6-5 and TRBJ1-5; D gene ambiguous. CDR3 length equals 11 residues. Trimming took 5 bases from V and 8 from J, leaving 7 bases between them. From germline, CDR1 is MNHEY and CDR2 SVGAGI. The CDR3 region has the DNA TGTGCCAGCAGTCACCCCGAGCCCCAGCATTTT. This codes for CASSHPEPQHF.